The present entry profiles one T cell receptor beta chain with its context. Its antigen is not known. Sequencing was performed with immunoSEQ multiplex PCR; in TCRdb, only in-frame clones are kept and a portion is missing. The sample has 60,000 to 85,000 clones; 94% are singletons. The sample is drawn from a study of cytomegalovirus exposure and HLA in healthy donors. General study points: In the approximately 120 validation repertoires, a later analysis found that first-cohort TCR clusters tended to co-occur.

The CDR3 loop spans 15 amino acids. V lost 7 bases and J lost 8; bases outside the gene matches: 16. Germline loops: CDR1 SQVTM, CDR2 ANQGSEA. The receptor's source is a man aged 18 to 29 in good health and CMV-seropositive. The rearrangement links TRBV29-1 to TRBJ2-1, with TRBD2 matching 8 bases. Material: PBMCs. The CDR3 DNA follows: TGCAGCGGCCTAGACGGGACTAGATTGGTAGATGAGCAGTTCTTC. Protein sequence: CSGLDGTRLVDEQFF.